This T cell receptor beta chain was captured in a study of CD8 T cells in Susac syndrome (dated by TCRdb to between 2018 and 2021). Looking at the study overall: The study used repertoire sequencing to test whether antigen drove CD8+ T cell activation and differentiation in Susac syndrome. The study compared CD8+ T cell repertoire clonality among about a dozen healthy donors, roughly 14 Susac syndrome patients and about 16 multiple sclerosis patients. Beyond this particular receptor, the publication reports: The TCR sequencing and HLA analysis was acknowledged to have included a relatively small number of individuals.

As regards this clonotype: What this receptor recognizes is not known. No base qualities exist here, and no much larger clone lies one base off it.

RNA was extracted using the RNeasy kit, and about 0.45 to 1 microgram was reverse transcribed with random hexamers. The immunoSEQ multiplex PCR assay, covering 54 Vbeta and 13 Jbeta segments, was used to amplify TCR beta CDR3 regions. Bias from PCR amplification was corrected by using a synthetic template baseline for primer optimization and for computational correction. As for the authors' bioinformatics: Reads were annotated to V, D and J genes per IMGT and analyzed with immunoSEQ Analyzer, keeping only productive sequences. To calculate clonality, Shannon entropy was normalized by log2 of the number of productive unique sequences and then subtracted from one. Public and private clones were assessed among the 100 most prevalent clones of each patient and control. Susac-specific clones were defined as absent from healthy and MS cohorts, roughly 1,100 published viral clones and other ImmuneACCESS disease sequences. TCRdb cleaned the public reads at Q25 with fastp, built clones with MiXCR and kept in-frame beta chains. Rows are unified per CDR3 protein, each entry keeping the most common DNA and genes. The V and J calls were determined by TCRdb, not by the authors. The sample contains 160,000 or so distinct CDR3 sequences, around 95% of them found a single time. The top ten clones comprise about 0.15% of the sample.

Peripheral blood CD8+ and CD4+ T cells from healthy donors, Susac syndrome patients and multiple sclerosis patients were profiled by high-throughput TCR beta sequencing. Treatment-naive patients with stable or active relapsing-remitting disease fulfilling revised McDonald criteria were used as multiple sclerosis controls. Bulk CD8+ and CD4+ T cells were purified magnetically by negative isolation, whereas CD8+ TEMRA cells were enriched by FACS. Blood was collected in EDTA tubes and processed within 24 hours, with PBMCs isolated through density gradient centrifugation. PBMCs destined for TCR sequencing were cryopreserved in liquid nitrogen and later thawed in a 37 °C water bath. The sorted or isolated CD4+, CD8+ and CD8+ TEMRA cells had a purity of 90% or higher. What was sequenced was CD8+ T cells from PBMCs. The sequence was collected from a human donor with multiple sclerosis.

For the CDR3, the sequence is CSARGLAGGGNEQFF. The DNA is as follows: TGCAGTGCTAGAGGACTAGCGGGGGGTGGGAATGAGCAGTTCTTC. The receptor chain draws on TRBV20-1 and TRBJ2-1, and 13 junction bases match TRBD2. Trimming leaves V shorter by 1 base and J shorter by 7 bases, with the junction holding 4 bases beyond the gene matches. Including the terminal cysteine and phenylalanine, the CDR3 comprises 15 residues. Just the 45-base CDR3 DNA is kept, in frame starting at base 1. The germline V gene (reference sequence) gives CDR1 as DFQATT and CDR2 as SNEGSKA.